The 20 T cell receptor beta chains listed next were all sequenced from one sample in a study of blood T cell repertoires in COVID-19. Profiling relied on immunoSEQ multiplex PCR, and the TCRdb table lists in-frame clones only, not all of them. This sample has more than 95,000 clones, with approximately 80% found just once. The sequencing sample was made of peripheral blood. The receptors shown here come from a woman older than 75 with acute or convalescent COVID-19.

Here the CDR3 reads CASSFNRYETQYF. The CDR3 nucleotides read TGTGCCAGCAGTTTTAATCGGTACGAGACCCAGTACTTC. The rearrangement links TRBV6-5 to TRBJ2-5; D gene ambiguous. The V gene lost 4 bases and the J gene lost 5 bases, with 11 bases spanning the gap. The CDR3 covers 13 residues. Germline V gene data show CDR1 as MNHEY and CDR2 as SVGAGI.

The chain's CDR3 is CASSLDSGLAGGETQYF. The CDR3 DNA reads TGTGCCAGCAGCTTAGATTCGGGACTAGCGGGAGGAGAGACCCAGTACTTC. The J gene is TRBJ2-5, the V gene TRBV11-2; 15 bases fit TRBD2. The CDR3 loop spans 17 amino acids. The V gene's germline CDR1 is SGHAT and CDR2 FQNNGV. With 0 bases clipped from V and 4 bases from J, the junction kept 3 bases outside the gene matches.

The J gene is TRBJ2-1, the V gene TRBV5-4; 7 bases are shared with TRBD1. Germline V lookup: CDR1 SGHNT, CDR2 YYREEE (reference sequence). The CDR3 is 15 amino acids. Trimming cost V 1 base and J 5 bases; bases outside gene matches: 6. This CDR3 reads CASSLSETGNNEQFF. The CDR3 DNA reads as TGTGCCAGCAGCTTGTCCGAGACAGGGAACAATGAGCAGTTCTTC. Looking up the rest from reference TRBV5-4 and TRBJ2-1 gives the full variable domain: ETGVTQSPTHLIKTRGQQVTLRCSSQSGHNTVSWYQQALGQGPQFIFQYYREEENGRGNFPPRFSGLQFPNYSSELNVNALELDDSALYLCASSLSETGNNEQFFGPGTRLTVL.

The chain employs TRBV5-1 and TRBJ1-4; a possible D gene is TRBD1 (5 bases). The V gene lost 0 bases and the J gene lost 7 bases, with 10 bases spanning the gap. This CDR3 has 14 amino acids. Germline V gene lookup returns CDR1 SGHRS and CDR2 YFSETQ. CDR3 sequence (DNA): TGCGCCAGCAGCTTGGCAGGGTTTGGTGAAAAACTGTTTTTT. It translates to CASSLAGFGEKLFF. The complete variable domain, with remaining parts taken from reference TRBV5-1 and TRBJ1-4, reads KAGVTQTPRYLIKTRGQQVTLSCSPISGHRSVSWYQQTPGQGLQFLFEYFSETQRNKGNFPGRFSGRQFSNSRSEMNVSTLELGDSALYLCASSLAGFGEKLFFGSGTQLSVL.

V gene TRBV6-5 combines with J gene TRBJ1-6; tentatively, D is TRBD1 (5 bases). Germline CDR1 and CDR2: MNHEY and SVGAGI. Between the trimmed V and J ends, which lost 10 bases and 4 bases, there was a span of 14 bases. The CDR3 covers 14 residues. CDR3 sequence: CAIRSTAYNSPLHF. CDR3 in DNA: TGTGCCATACGGTCGACAGCTTATAATTCACCCCTCCACTTT.

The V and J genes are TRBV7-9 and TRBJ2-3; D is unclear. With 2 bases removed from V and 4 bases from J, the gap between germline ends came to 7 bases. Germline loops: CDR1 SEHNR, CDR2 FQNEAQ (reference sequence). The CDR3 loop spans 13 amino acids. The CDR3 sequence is CASSLFPADTQYF. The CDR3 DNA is TGTGCCAGCAGCTTATTCCCAGCAGATACGCAGTATTTT.

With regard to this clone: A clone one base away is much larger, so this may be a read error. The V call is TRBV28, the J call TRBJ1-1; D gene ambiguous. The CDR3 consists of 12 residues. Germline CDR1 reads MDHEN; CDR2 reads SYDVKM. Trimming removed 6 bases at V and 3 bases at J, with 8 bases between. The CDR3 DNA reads TGTGCCAGCAGCCCCCGGGACACTGAAGCTTTCTTT. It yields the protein CASSPRDTEAFF.

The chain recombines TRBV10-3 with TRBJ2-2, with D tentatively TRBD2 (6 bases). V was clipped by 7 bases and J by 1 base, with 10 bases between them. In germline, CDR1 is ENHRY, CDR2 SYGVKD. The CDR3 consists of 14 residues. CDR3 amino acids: CAITARENTGELFF. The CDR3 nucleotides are TGTGCCATCACAGCGCGGGAGAACACCGGGGAGCTGTTTTTT.

The CDR3 sequence: CASSESTRDQPQHF. CDR3 bases: TGCGCCAGCAGTGAAAGTACTAGGGATCAGCCCCAGCATTTT. This chain uses TRBV10-2 with TRBJ1-5; D is ambiguous. The CDR3 loop spans 14 amino acids. The V and J ends lost 3 bases and 5 bases respectively, with 11 bases between them. Germline CDR1 reads WSHSY; CDR2 reads SAAADI.

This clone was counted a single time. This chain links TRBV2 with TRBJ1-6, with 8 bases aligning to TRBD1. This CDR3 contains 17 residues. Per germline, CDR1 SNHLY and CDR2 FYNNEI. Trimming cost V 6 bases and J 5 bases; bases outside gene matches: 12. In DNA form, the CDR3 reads TGTGCCAGCAGGGGACAGGTTGTAGGTGTCCATAATTCACCCCTCCACTTT. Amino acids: CASRGQVVGVHNSPLHF.

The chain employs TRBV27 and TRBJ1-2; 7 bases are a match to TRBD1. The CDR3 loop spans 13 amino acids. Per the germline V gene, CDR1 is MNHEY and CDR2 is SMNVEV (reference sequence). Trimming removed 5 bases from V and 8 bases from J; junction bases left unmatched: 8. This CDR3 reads CASSLTGVEGYTF. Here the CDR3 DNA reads TGTGCCAGCAGTCTAACAGGGGTGGAAGGCTACACCTTC.

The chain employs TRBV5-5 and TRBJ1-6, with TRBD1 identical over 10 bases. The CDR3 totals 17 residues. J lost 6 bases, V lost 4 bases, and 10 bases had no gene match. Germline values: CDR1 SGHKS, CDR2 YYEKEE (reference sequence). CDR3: CASSPPQGQGTNSPLHF. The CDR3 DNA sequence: TGTGCCAGCAGCCCGCCCCAGGGACAGGGGACTAATTCACCCCTCCACTTT.

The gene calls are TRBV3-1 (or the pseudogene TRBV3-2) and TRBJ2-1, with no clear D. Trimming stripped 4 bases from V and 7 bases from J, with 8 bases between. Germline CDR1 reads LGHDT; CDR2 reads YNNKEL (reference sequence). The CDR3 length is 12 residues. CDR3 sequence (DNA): TGTGCCAGCAGCCTGAAGAGGAATGAGCAGTTCTTC. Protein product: CASSLKRNEQFF.

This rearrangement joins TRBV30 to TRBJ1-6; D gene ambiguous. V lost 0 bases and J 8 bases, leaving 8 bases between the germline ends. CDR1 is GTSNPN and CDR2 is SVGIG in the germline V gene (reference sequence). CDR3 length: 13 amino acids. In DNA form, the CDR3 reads TGTGCCTGGAGTGTTGCGGTCCATTCACCCCTCCACTTT. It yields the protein CAWSVAVHSPLHF.

CDR3 sequence reads: CSVRAGGTDTQYF. The CDR3 coding sequence is TGCAGCGTTCGAGCGGGAGGGACAGATACGCAGTATTTT. The gene calls are TRBV29-1 and TRBJ2-3; 10 bases map to TRBD2. J was trimmed by 3 bases and V by 5 bases; bases with no gene match: 2. Germline-derived CDR1 and CDR2 are SQVTM and ANQGSEA. The CDR3 runs 13 residues.

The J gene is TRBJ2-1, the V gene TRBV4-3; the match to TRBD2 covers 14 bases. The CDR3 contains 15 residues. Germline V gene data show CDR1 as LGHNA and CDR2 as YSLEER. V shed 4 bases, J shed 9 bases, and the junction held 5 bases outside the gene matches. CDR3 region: CASSPGLAGVREQFF. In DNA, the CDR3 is TGCGCCAGCAGCCCGGGACTAGCGGGAGTGCGTGAGCAGTTCTTC.

The chain's CDR3 is CASSPGTGNQPQHF. The CDR3 DNA reads TGCGCCAGCAGTCCCGGGACAGGGAACCAGCCCCAGCATTTT. This chain connects TRBV5-1 to TRBJ1-5, with TRBD1 identical over 9 bases. Germline CDR1 is SGHRS and CDR2 is YFSETQ. J was trimmed by 7 bases and V by 5 bases; bases with no gene match: 7. The CDR3 consists of 14 residues.

CDR3 residues: CASSLALGTGGTEAFF. The CDR3 coding sequence is TGTGCCAGCAGCTTGGCCTTAGGGACAGGGGGGACTGAAGCTTTCTTT. This rearrangement joins TRBV5-6 to TRBJ1-1; TRBD1 agrees at 11 bases. The CDR3 spans 16 residues. From germline, CDR1 is SGHDT and CDR2 YYEEEE. The V and J ends lost 0 bases and 5 bases, in that order; junction bases with no gene match: 6.

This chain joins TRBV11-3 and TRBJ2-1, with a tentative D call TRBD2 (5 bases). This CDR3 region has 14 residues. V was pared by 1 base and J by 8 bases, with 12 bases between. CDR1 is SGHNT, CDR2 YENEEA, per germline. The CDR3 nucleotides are TGTGCCAGCAGCTTAGCCAGGACTCTCCATGAGCAGTTCTTC. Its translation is CASSLARTLHEQFF.

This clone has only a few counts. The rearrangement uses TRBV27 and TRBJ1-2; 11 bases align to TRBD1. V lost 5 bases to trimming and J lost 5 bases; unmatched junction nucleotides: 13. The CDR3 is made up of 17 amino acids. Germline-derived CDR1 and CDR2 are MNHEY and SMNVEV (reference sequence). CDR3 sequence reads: CASSLRTGGVQGYGYTF. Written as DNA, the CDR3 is TGTGCCAGCAGTCTCCGGACAGGGGGCGTACAGGGGTATGGCTACACCTTC.